Described below is a single T cell receptor (beta chain) sequence and its context. Its target antigen remains unknown. The record has no base qualities; no much larger clone is one base away. The data belong to a study of CD8 T cells in ankylosing spondylitis (dated by TCRdb to 2016 to 2017). The study in broad terms: To find TCR variants linked to disease, the study profiled T cell receptor beta repertoires in ankylosing spondylitis patients and healthy donors. The whole study cohort included 85 to 120 healthy donors and 20 to 30 ankylosing spondylitis patients. Peripheral blood samples were taken, and synovial fluid was additionally collected from ankylosing spondylitis patients.

Via the germline V gene, CDR1 is SNHLY and CDR2 FYNNEI. V loses 7 bases at its end and J loses 4 bases; junction bases beyond the gene matches: 11. The CDR3 numbers 16 residues from cysteine through phenylalanine. Only CDR3 DNA remains: 48 bases, in frame from the first base. Sequenced using an Illumina HiSeq 2500. Quantitative 5'-RACE with molecular barcodes was used to prepare TCR beta libraries. For the original study's pipeline: A new computational method based on a probabilistic model of VDJ rearrangement was used to identify disease-linked TCR variants. TCRdb applied fastp at Q25 and MiXCR to the public reads, then kept only in-frame beta chains. One record per CDR3 amino acid sequence lists the most common genes and DNA. The V and J calls here are based on TCRdb, not the publication. This sample gives about 440,000 distinct CDR3 sequences in total; 15% to 20% of them show up just once. Approximately 1% of the sample is in the top ten clones.

The paper as a whole reports these results and caveats: According to the report, matched synovial fluid samples from ankylosing spondylitis patients were significantly enriched for the disease-linked clones. A CD8+ phenotype was shown by the disease-linked clones, which were found at relatively low frequencies in peripheral blood. Some motif variants were previously reported in synovial fluid and blood of reactive arthritis patients, suggesting common disease-initiation mechanisms. Blood from ankylosing spondylitis patients appeared to be characterized by a TCR beta motif made up of 8 or 9 highly homologous amino acid variants.

The TCR comes from a male donor with ankylosing spondylitis. Recombination linked TRBV2 to TRBJ2-1, and 9 junctional nucleotides match TRBD2. The source material was blood, either unsorted or a sorted T cell fraction (not recorded which). Here the CDR3 is given as CASIAAGGRIYNEQFF. Read as DNA, the sequence is TGTGCCAGCATCGCAGCGGGAGGCCGAATATACAATGAGCAGTTCTTC.